This T cell receptor (beta chain) originates from a study of early T cells in non-severe SARS-CoV-2 infection (dated by TCRdb to the early 2020s). Context from the whole study: Because TCR sequencing was done on bulk RNA from unsorted whole blood, the alpha and beta chains could not be paired.

The study was a case-control design nested within a healthcare worker cohort in London, UK, with weekly nasopharyngeal swab PCR tests and blood sampling. Healthcare workers were recruited during the week of the UK lockdown, between 23 and 31 March 2020, and followed weekly for up to roughly 15 weeks. CDR1 and CDR2 were assigned from the germline V gene as SQVTM and ANQGSEA. Between the V and J ends, shortened by 3 bases and 3 bases respectively, the junction contains 18 bases. The CDR3, cysteine through phenylalanine, is 15 amino acids long. Only CDR3 DNA is held: 45 bases, read in frame from base 1. Here is what the overall study found, with its caveats: VDJdb matching was skewed toward anti-spike CD8 responses and likely underestimated virus-specific expansions, missing private and CD4 specificities.

Libraries were made using 5' RACE. Sequenced using a NextSeq 500. The TCR library protocol attached unique molecular identifiers to individual cDNA molecules to correct for sequencing error and PCR bias. Sequencing covered both TCR alpha and beta chains, and within each sample the abundances of alpha and beta sequences were tightly co-correlated. Concerning the study's data processing: Decombinator V4 was used to annotate TCR sequences for V gene, J gene and CDR3. TCRs were defined as expanded if a significant change between any two time points was detected under a Poisson model with p below 0.0001. TCR abundances were normalised to the total number of TCRs sequenced per sample and were expressed as counts per million. MAIT TCRs were defined by TRAV1-2 paired with TRAJ12, TRAJ20 or TRAJ33, and iNKT TCRs by TRAV10 paired with TRAJ18. VDJdb, accessed on 1 November 2021, was searched for TCRs annotated for CMV, EBV and SARS-CoV-2, and TCRs annotated for more than one antigen were excluded. The public reads were reanalyzed by TCRdb: fastp trimming at Q25, MiXCR alignment, in-frame beta chains only. Rows with a matching CDR3 protein are joined into one entry that keeps the most common DNA and genes. V and J calls and clone size were set by TCRdb, not the authors. In all, the sample holds 30,000 to 35,000 distinct CDR3 sequences, and around 7% of those were seen once. The leading ten clones occupy 2.5% to 3% of the sample.

This clonotype was found many times. Its antigen is not yet known. No base-level quality is on record; no much larger clone is a single base apart. Specimen: whole blood. The sequence is built from TRBV29-1 and TRBJ2-7, and TRBD1 may be the D gene, going by 6 matching bases. This receptor was obtained from an adult who was a healthcare worker with PCR-confirmed SARS-CoV-2 infection or an uninfected control (not recorded which). Here is the DNA: TGCAGCGTTGACGTAACGGGACACGCAAACTACGAGCAGTACTTC. Translated, it reads CSVDVTGHANYEQYF.